The 25 T cell receptor beta chains presented below share a single source sample, sequenced in a study of regulatory T cells in long-lasting Graves disease. To make TCR beta libraries, researchers used iRepertoire HTBI primers and Arm-PCR of CDR3 regions. One entry per CDR3 protein, called by TCRdb with MiXCR from the multiplex PCR reads. Among 400,000 to 500,000 distinct CDR3 sequences listed, 16% were seen once. Regarding time point: newly diagnosed GD, antithyroid drugs for less than 3 months. RNA isolated from PBMCs was used to make the TCR library. The sample was also linked to a second study, of T cells in Graves' hyperthyroidism and ophthalmopathy.

The specimen was peripheral blood mononuclear cells (PBMCs), collected at new diagnosis, from a patient treated with antithyroid drugs. The source is a young woman with Graves disease.

This clonotype was seen many times. The V and J genes are TRBV9 and TRBJ2-3; 9 bases are a match to TRBD1. CDR3 length: 15 amino acids. The germline V gene has CDR1 SGDLS and CDR2 YYNGEE. The J segment lost 3 bases and the V segment lost 0 bases, leaving 2 bases of the junction unmatched. CDR3 coding DNA: TGTGCCAGCAGCGTAGTTGGGACAGGGACAGATACGCAGTATTTT. Its protein is CASSVVGTGTDTQYF.

This rearrangement joins TRBV5-4 to TRBJ2-4; perhaps TRBD1 as D (6 bases). From germline, CDR1 is SGHNT and CDR2 YYREEE (reference sequence). Trimming pared 4 bases from V and 7 bases from J, leaving 15 bases between. The CDR3 totals 14 residues. CDR3 DNA: TGTGCCAGCAGCGGACCAAACAGGGAGAACATTCAGTACTTC. Translating gives CASSGPNRENIQYF.

This clonotype was detected many times. The J gene is TRBJ2-1, the V gene TRBV9; TRBD1 matches at 11 bases. Unmatched junction bases numbered 12, after V lost 1 base and J lost 9 bases. CDR3 size: 17 residues. The germline CDR1 and CDR2 sequences are SGDLS and YYNGEE. Here the CDR3 DNA reads TGTGCCAGCAGCGTACCTACAGGACAGGGGGCGCGGAGTGAGCAGTTCTTC. This translates into CASSVPTGQGARSEQFF.

In regard to this clonotype: A single base separates this from a much larger clone, so it may be a read error. No conserved phenylalanine or tryptophan is present at the end of the CDR3, so a read error is the likely explanation. This rearrangement joins TRBV6-2 or TRBV6-3 to TRBJ2-7, with D perhaps being TRBD1 or TRBD2 (5 bases each). The V gene's germline CDR1 is MNHEY and CDR2 SVGEGT. The V gene lost 5 bases and the J gene lost 4 bases, with 15 bases spanning the gap. The CDR3 totals 14 residues. CDR3 in amino acids: CASSEARDLYEQYL. The DNA for the CDR3 is TGTGCCAGCAGTGAAGCCAGGGACCTTTACGAGCAGTACCTC.

This clonotype was observed at least ten times. This chain uses TRBV7-2 with TRBJ2-7; TRBD1 is a possible D gene (6 bases). In germline, CDR1 is SGHTA, CDR2 FQGNSA. V gave up 0 bases and J gave up 3 bases, with 15 bases separating them. There are 16 residues in the CDR3. The CDR3 DNA reads as TGTGCCAGCAGCTTAGCCTCAGACAGGTTTATCTACGAGCAGTACTTC. Protein sequence: CASSLASDRFIYEQYF.

This clonotype has a handful of counts. This chain connects TRBV28 to TRBJ1-3; 7 bases are shared with TRBD1. V shed 6 bases and J 2 bases; nucleotides not matched to a gene: 10. The CDR3 runs 16 residues. Germline CDR1 and CDR2: MDHEN and SYDVKM. The DNA for the CDR3 is TGTGCCAGCAGGAGGGACAGTGGGTTCCCTGGAAACACCATATATTTT. Protein sequence: CASRRDSGFPGNTIYF.

Regarding this clonotype: The CDR3 carries no conserved terminal phenylalanine or tryptophan, so it likely arises from a read error. The chain recombines TRBV28 with TRBJ1-4; D unclear. The V end lost 8 bases, the J end lost 0 bases, and 7 bases lay between the germline ends. Germline V gene data show CDR1 as MDHEN and CDR2 as SYDVKM. The CDR3 consists of 13 residues. Here the CDR3 DNA reads TGTGCCAGCGGAGAGTCAACTAATGAAAAACTGTTTTTA. Its protein product is CASGESTNEKLFL.

The chain carries TRBV12-3 or TRBV12-4 and TRBJ1-3; TRBD1 might be the D (6 bases). The ends were cut back, 5 bases at V and 2 bases at J, with 13 bases in the middle. There are 15 residues in the CDR3. In DNA, the CDR3 is TGTGCCAGCAGTCCCTGGCGGGGGCCTGGAAACACCATATATTTT. It specifies CASSPWRGPGNTIYF.

This clonotype came up many times. V is TRBV6-1 and J is TRBJ1-1; D possibly corresponds to TRBD1 (6 bases). The CDR3 contains 13 residues. Germline V lookup: CDR1 MNHNS, CDR2 SASEGT. V shed 10 bases and J shed 4 bases, with 16 bases lying between them. CDR3 in DNA: TGTGCCACCCAACAGGGTGTTATCACTGAAGCTTTCTTT. Protein sequence: CATQQGVITEAFF.

At least ten counts were recorded for this clonotype. The chain recombines TRBV28 with TRBJ1-5, with D perhaps TRBD1 (6 bases). Germline assignment: CDR1 MDHEN and CDR2 SYDVKM. This CDR3 is built from 16 residues. The V end lost 5 bases, the J end lost 2 bases, and 16 bases lay between the germline ends. The CDR3 nucleotides are TGTGCCAGCAGTCTAAATTGGGGGGGCCGCAATCAGCCCCAGCATTTT. It is translated as CASSLNWGGRNQPQHF.

This rearrangement joins TRBV7-6 to TRBJ2-7; D call uncertain. V shed 4 bases and J shed 4 bases, with 14 bases lying between them. The CDR3 is 14 residues long. Germline V gene sequence: CDR1 SGHVS, CDR2 FNYEAQ. The CDR3 sequence is CASSSSSRSYEQYF. Written as DNA, the CDR3 is TGTGCCAGCAGCTCATCCTCCCGCAGTTACGAGCAGTACTTC.

At least ten counts were recorded for this clonotype. The rearrangement joins TRBV20-1 to TRBJ2-1; maybe TRBD1 (6 bases). The J call may be wrong; the DNA end is better matched by TRBJ2-4. The CDR3 runs 12 residues. The germline CDR1 and CDR2 sequences are DFQATT and SNEGSKA (reference sequence). The DNA of the CDR3 is TGCAGTGCTGGGACACCTCAAAACATTCAGTACTTC. It yields the protein CSAGTPQNIQYF.

This clonotype was recorded at least ten times. The chain is built from TRBV11-2 and TRBJ2-5; no firm D call. Per germline, CDR1 SGHAT and CDR2 FQNNGV. The CDR3 has 12 amino acids. V lost 2 bases and J 5 bases, leaving 6 bases between the germline ends. CDR3 coding DNA: TGTGCCAGCAGCTTATCCGGGGAGACCCAGTACTTC. This gives the protein CASSLSGETQYF.

This clonotype was seen at least ten times. The chain joins TRBV2 to TRBJ2-2; D may be TRBD1 or TRBD2 (5 bases each). The V gene's germline CDR1 is SNHLY and CDR2 FYNNEI. Trimming pared 0 bases from V and 11 bases from J, leaving 7 bases between. The CDR3 is made up of 12 amino acids. CDR3 bases: TGTGCCAGCAGTGAAGCGAGGGGAGAGCTGTTTTTT. Translating gives CASSEARGELFF.

This chain connects TRBV5-1 to TRBJ2-1, with 13 bases that match TRBD2. This CDR3 is 19 amino acids long. Germline trimming cut 4 bases from V and 2 bases from J; bases unmatched to any gene: 12. Germline V gene data show CDR1 as SGHRS and CDR2 as YFSETQ. The CDR3 sequence is CASSPHGTSGIVPYNEQFF. Here the CDR3 DNA reads TGCGCCAGCAGCCCGCACGGGACTAGCGGGATCGTCCCCTACAATGAGCAGTTCTTC.

This clonotype was seen only a few times. The chain uses TRBV7-2 and TRBJ2-1; 9 bases line up with TRBD2. Looked up from germline, CDR1 is SGHTA and CDR2 is FQGNSA. V shed 1 base and J 5 bases; nucleotides not matched to a gene: 6. The CDR3 is made up of 16 amino acids. For the CDR3, the DNA is TGTGCCAGCAGCTTAGTAGTTCTAGCGGGGAACAATGAGCAGTTCTTC. Amino acid sequence: CASSLVVLAGNNEQFF.

This clonotype was seen repeatedly, ten times or more. V and J are TRBV12-3 or TRBV12-4 and TRBJ1-1; D is unclear. This CDR3 is 11 amino acids long. V was cut by 5 bases and J by 7 bases, with 8 bases left in between. CDR3 bases: TGTGCCAGCAGTCTTAGGGTTGAAGCTTTCTTT. Its protein product is CASSLRVEAFF.

This clonotype was found once. A clone one base away is much larger, so this may be a read error. The chain recombines TRBV11-3 with TRBJ2-7, with D unresolved. The CDR3 is 13 residues long. Per germline, CDR1 SGHNT and CDR2 YENEEA. CDR3 region: CVSSENQRYEQYF. In DNA form, the CDR3 reads TGTGTCAGCAGCGAAAATCAGAGATACGAGCAGTACTTC.

This clonotype has ten or more counts. Since a much larger clone is just one base distant, this may be a read error. The chain recombines TRBV25-1 with TRBJ1-1; D call uncertain. CDR1 MGHDK and CDR2 SYGVNS come from the germline V gene. Trimming took off 4 bases at V and 7 bases at J, with 7 bases between the two ends. This CDR3 has 11 amino acids. Here the CDR3 reads CASSVTGEAFF. DNA of the CDR3: TGTGCCAGCAGTGTGACGGGTGAAGCTTTCTTT. Filled out from reference TRBV25-1 and TRBJ1-1, the complete variable domain reads EADIYQTPRYLVIGTGKKITLECSQTMGHDKMYWYQQDPGMELHLIHYSYGVNSTEKGDLSSESTVSRIRTEHFPLTLESARPSHTSQYLCASSVTGEAFFGQGTRLTVV.

V gene TRBV9 combines with J gene TRBJ2-1; either TRBD1 or TRBD2 may fit D (6 bases each). Trimming took off 6 bases at V and 7 bases at J, with 26 bases between the two ends. Germline V gives CDR1 SGDLS, CDR2 YYNGEE. This CDR3 has 17 residues. The CDR3 DNA is TGTGCCAGCACCATGTTATCGGACACGGGGGCATATAATGAGCAGTTCTTC. Amino acid sequence: CASTMLSDTGAYNEQFF. Using reference TRBV9 and TRBJ2-1 for the parts outside the CDR3, the full variable domain is DSGVTQTPKHLITATGQRVTLRCSPRSGDLSVYWYQQSLDQGLQFLIQYYNGEERAKGNILERFSAQQFPDLHSELNLSSLELGDSALYFCASTMLSDTGAYNEQFFGPGTRLTVL.

The table lists this clonotype with many counts. The chain couples TRBV14 to TRBJ2-7; D gene ambiguous. The CDR3 is 13 residues long. The germline CDR1 and CDR2 sequences are SGHDN and FVKESK. V lost 4 bases and J 3 bases, leaving 10 bases between the germline ends. The CDR3 DNA is TGTGCCAGCAGCCTCAGGCGGTTCTACGAGCAGTACTTC. This translates into CASSLRRFYEQYF.

The chain carries TRBV4-1 and TRBJ2-7, with no clear D. CDR1 MGHRA and CDR2 YSYEKL come from the germline V gene. The CDR3 consists of 13 residues. V lost 3 bases and J lost 4, with 10 bases in between. The CDR3 region is CASSQRLLYEQYF. The DNA of the CDR3 is TGCGCCAGCAGCCAGAGACTCTTATACGAGCAGTACTTC.

On this clonotype: A far larger clone is one nucleotide away, so this likely arose from a read error. V gene TRBV27 combines with J gene TRBJ2-5, with 13 bases that match TRBD2. V lost 5 bases, J lost 4 bases, and 4 bases stayed unmatched. Germline V gene sequence: CDR1 MNHEY, CDR2 SMNVEV (reference sequence). This CDR3 has 15 amino acids. The CDR3 sequence is CASSRTSGSRETQYF. Written as DNA, the CDR3 is TGTGCCAGCAGTCGGACTAGCGGGAGTAGAGAGACCCAGTACTTC.

Regarding this clonotype: A far larger clone lies a single base away; this is likely a read error. The chain joins TRBV27 to TRBJ2-4, with no clear D. The CDR3 loop spans 13 amino acids. Trimming removed 5 bases at V and 13 bases at J, with 18 bases between. Germline lookup yields CDR1 MNHEY and CDR2 SMNVEV (reference sequence). The CDR3 DNA reads as TGTGCCAGCAGTGCCTACACGGGTAGTGAGCAGTACTTC. Translated, it gives CASSAYTGSEQYF.

This clonotype was counted many times. The rearrangement uses TRBV4-1 and TRBJ2-5; TRBD1 or TRBD2 may be the D gene (5 bases each). The CDR3 extends over 18 amino acids. The V gene lost 1 base and the J gene lost 0 bases, with 18 bases spanning the gap. Germline CDR1 is MGHRA and CDR2 is YSYEKL. The DNA for the CDR3 is TGCGCCAGCAGCCAAGGCGGAGGCTGGGACCGGTACCAAGAGACCCAGTACTTC. It encodes CASSQGGGWDRYQETQYF.